Listed below are T cell receptor beta chains from one sample, sequenced in a study of cytomegalovirus exposure and HLA in healthy donors. Assay: immunoSEQ multiplex PCR; the TCRdb copy retains only in-frame clones and omits some. The table includes around 180,000 clones, around 80% detected once. The sequenced sample consisted of PBMCs. These receptors were obtained from a woman aged 40-49 years in good health and CMV-seronegative. The CDR3 runs from the conserved cysteine through the conserved F or W. The D gene is left open where the match is weak. Clone size appears in some rows only: once, few, many, or a class for an expanded clone.

TRBV7-8,15,TRBD1,few,TRBJ1-5,TGTGCCAGCAGCCAACCGGGACAGGGCTCTCAGCCCCAGCATTTT,CASSQPGQGSQPQHF
TRBV5-4,16,TRBD2,NA,TRBJ2-3,TGTGCCAGCAGCTACCCGGCTAGCGGGGGCACAGATACGCAGTATTTT,CASSYPASGGTDTQYF
TRBV6-5,13,NA,NA,TRBJ1-1,TGTGCCAGCAGTGAACTGCCGAACACTGAAGCTTTCTTT,CASSELPNTEAFF
TRBV2,14,NA,NA,TRBJ2-1,TGTGCCAGCAGCCTCGAGGTAGCGGACAATGAGCAGTTCTTC,CASSLEVADNEQFF
TRBV9,16,TRBD1,NA,TRBJ2-1,TGTGCCAGCAGCCGAACCGGGACAGGGGACTACAATGAGCAGTTCTTC,CASSRTGTGDYNEQFF
TRBV2,16,NA,NA,TRBJ2-2,TGTGCCAGCAGCTCTCAGGGGATCAAGAACACCGGGGAGCTGTTTTTT,CASSSQGIKNTGELFF
TRBV30,17,TRBD1,NA,TRBJ1-5,TGTGCCTGGAGTAAGGCCCGACAGGGGTTAAACAATCAGCCCCAGCATTTT,CAWSKARQGLNNQPQHF
TRBV7-7,14,TRBD1,few,TRBJ2-7,TGTGCCAGCAGCGCCTCCGGGACAGATGGCGAGCAGTACTTC,CASSASGTDGEQYF
TRBV6-6,12,NA,NA,TRBJ2-1,TGTGCCAGCAGGGCCCCGAACAATGAGCAGTTCTTC,CASRAPNNEQFF
TRBV6-5,14,TRBD1,once,TRBJ1-2,TGTGCCAGCAGTTACTCGCAGGGGGCTGATGGCTACACCTTC,CASSYSQGADGYTF
TRBV11-2,15,TRBD2,few,TRBJ2-7,TGTGCCAGCAGCTCGGGGCTAGCGGTCCCCTACGAGCAGTACTTC,CASSSGLAVPYEQYF
TRBV7-3,14,NA,few,TRBJ2-7,TGTGCCAGCAGCTTAGATCGCGGAGCCTACGAGCAGTACTTC,CASSLDRGAYEQYF
TRBV7-9,14,NA,NA,TRBJ2-1,TGTGCCAGCAGCGAAAGAACGGGGATCAGTGAGCAGTTCTTC,CASSERTGISEQFF
TRBV4-3,13,TRBD1,NA,TRBJ1-5,TGCGCCAGCAGCCATGTTCAGGGGGAGCCCCAGCATTTT,CASSHVQGEPQHF
TRBV27,14,NA,NA,TRBJ1-5,TGTGCCAGCAGTTTAACAGGGATGAAAGGGCCCCAGCATTTT,CASSLTGMKGPQHF
TRBV7-2,18,TRBD1,NA,TRBJ2-6,TGTGCCAGCAGCCCCCCAGGGACAGCGAGATCTGGGGCCAACGTCCTGACTTTC,CASSPPGTARSGANVLTF
TRBV6-6,16,NA,NA,TRBJ2-2,TGTGCCAGCACCGCCCCGACAGGACCGAACACCGGGGAGCTGTTTTTT,CASTAPTGPNTGELFF
TRBV5-5,18,NA,few,TRBJ1-2,TGTGCCAGCAGCCAAGTCCTTGGCGGAGAGGGATCAGACTATGGCTACACCTTC,CASSQVLGGEGSDYGYTF
TRBV5-4,18,TRBD2,NA,TRBJ2-3,TGTGCCAGCAGCTTGAAGCTCGGAGGCGGGAGTATATCAGATACGCAGTATTTT,CASSLKLGGGSISDTQYF
TRBV9,14,NA,few,TRBJ2-5,TGTGCCAGCAGCGTAGCCCAGGGTGAGAAGACCCAGTACTTC,CASSVAQGEKTQYF
TRBV7-9,13,NA,NA,TRBJ2-3,TGTGCCAGCAGCTTAGCGGGAGTAGATACGCAGTATTTT,CASSLAGVDTQYF
TRBV20-1,11,NA,NA,TRBJ1-2,TGCAGTGCTAGGAGGGGGTACGGCTACACCTTC,CSARRGYGYTF
TRBV2,13,NA,NA,TRBJ1-2,TGTGCCAGCAGTGCCGGGGAGGACTATGGCTACACCTTC,CASSAGEDYGYTF
TRBV5-5,15,TRBD1,NA,TRBJ1-5,TGTGCCAGCAGCGGGGGGACAGGGGCAGGTCAGCCCCAGCATTTT,CASSGGTGAGQPQHF
TRBV6-1,15,NA,NA,TRBJ1-2,TGTGCCAGCAGCCGGGGGGCCTCCGAAAGCTATGGCTACACCTTC,CASSRGASESYGYTF
TRBV4-3,14,TRBD2,NA,TRBJ2-3,TGCGCCAGCAGCGGACTAGCGGGTGGCAGTACGCAGTATTTT,CASSGLAGGSTQYF
TRBV6-1,14,TRBD1,NA,TRBJ2-3,TGTGCCAGCCATCGGACAGGGAAGGGATATACGCAGTATTTT,CASHRTGKGYTQYF
TRBV25-1,13,TRBD1,NA,TRBJ1-6,TGTGCCAGCGGAGGACAGGGTAATTCACCCCTCCACTTT,CASGGQGNSPLHF
TRBV7-2,14,TRBD2,NA,TRBJ2-5,TGTGCCAGCAGCGAGACTAGCGGGCAAGAGACCCAGTACTTC,CASSETSGQETQYF
TRBV5-1,17,TRBD2,NA,TRBJ2-1,TGCGCCAGCAGCTTGGGCCCACTAGCGGGAGGGATTAATGAGCAGTTCTTC,CASSLGPLAGGINEQFF
TRBV11-2,18,TRBD2,few,TRBJ2-1,TGTGCCAGCAGCTTAGAAAGGCTAGCGGGAGGTTTCTACAATGAGCAGTTCTTC,CASSLERLAGGFYNEQFF
TRBV13,16,TRBD2,NA,TRBJ2-5,TGTGCCAGCAGCACCCGACTAGCGGGAGCTCAAGAGACCCAGTACTTC,CASSTRLAGAQETQYF
TRBV27,15,TRBD2,once,TRBJ2-7,TGTGCCAGCAGCCCTATAGCGGGAGGCCTCCCCGGACAGTACTTC,CASSPIAGGLPGQYF
TRBV6-6,12,NA,NA,TRBJ2-7,TGTGCCAGCAGTTATAAAACTGGCGAGCAGTACTTC,CASSYKTGEQYF
TRBV7-2,16,TRBD2,NA,TRBJ2-5,TGTGCCAGCAGCCGGGGACTAGCGGGAAACGCGGAGACCCAGTACTTC,CASSRGLAGNAETQYF
TRBV5-1,14,TRBD1,NA,TRBJ2-3,TGCGCCAGCAGATCGGACAGGGCGGCAGATACGCAGTATTTT,CASRSDRAADTQYF
TRBV5-1,17,NA,NA,TRBJ2-7,TGCGCCAGCAGCTTGGGGTCAGTAGGGGTCAGACCCTACGAGCAGTACTTC,CASSLGSVGVRPYEQYF
TRBV9,16,TRBD2,NA,TRBJ2-1,TGTGCCAGCAGCGACTCAGGACTAGCGGGATTCGATGAGCAGTTCTTC,CASSDSGLAGFDEQFF
TRBV7-2,14,TRBD2,NA,TRBJ2-5,TGTGCCAGCAGCACTGGACTAGCCGGCGAGACCCAGTACTTC,CASSTGLAGETQYF
TRBV6-5,14,TRBD1,NA,TRBJ1-5,TGTGCCAGCAGTTCCGGTACAGGGGTTCAGCCCCAGCATTTT,CASSSGTGVQPQHF
TRBV7-7,14,TRBD1,NA,TRBJ2-1,TGTGCCAGCAGCCCTGACAGGGCACACAATGAGCAGTTCTTC,CASSPDRAHNEQFF
TRBV7-3,14,NA,NA,TRBJ2-3,TGTGCCAGCAGCTTGGGTTTGGGGCGAGATACGCAGTATTTT,CASSLGLGRDTQYF
TRBV7-9,12,NA,NA,TRBJ1-5,TGTGCCAGCAGCATGGCAGATCAGCCCCAGCATTTT,CASSMADQPQHF
TRBV19,16,TRBD1,NA,TRBJ2-6,TGTGCCAGTAGTATTATAGGACAGGTCGGAACCAACGTCCTGACTTTC,CASSIIGQVGTNVLTF
TRBV12-5,18,TRBD1,NA,TRBJ1-5,TGTGCTAGTGACGTCAACCGGGACAGGGAAGGTACACATCAGCCCCAGCATTTT,CASDVNRDREGTHQPQHF
TRBV28,13,NA,once,TRBJ1-2,TGTGCCAGCACCCGGACAGTGAACTATGGCTACACCTTC,CASTRTVNYGYTF
TRBV5-1,15,TRBD1,NA,TRBJ2-5,TGCGCCAGCAGCTTGGCGGGGACAGTTAAAGAGACCCAGTACTTC,CASSLAGTVKETQYF
TRBV21-1,16,NA,NA,TRBJ1-2,TGTGCCAGCAGCAGGGGGGGACAGGATAAATCGGAAGGCTACACCTTC,CASSRGGQDKSEGYTF